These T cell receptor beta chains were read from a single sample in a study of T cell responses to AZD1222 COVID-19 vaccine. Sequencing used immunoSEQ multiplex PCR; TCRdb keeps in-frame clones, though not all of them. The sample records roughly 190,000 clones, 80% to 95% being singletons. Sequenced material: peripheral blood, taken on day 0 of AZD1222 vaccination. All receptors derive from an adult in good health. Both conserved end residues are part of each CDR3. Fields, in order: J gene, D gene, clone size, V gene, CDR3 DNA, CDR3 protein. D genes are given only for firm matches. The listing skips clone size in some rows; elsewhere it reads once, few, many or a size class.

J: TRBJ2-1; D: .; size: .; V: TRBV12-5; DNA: TGTGCTAGTGGTCTGGGGGCTCTCTTACACAATGAGCAGTTCTTC; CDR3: CASGLGALLHNEQFF
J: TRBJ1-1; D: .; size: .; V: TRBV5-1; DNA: TGCGCCAGCAGCTTGGAACAGGGAAGATATGGTGAAGCTTTCTTT; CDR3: CASSLEQGRYGEAFF
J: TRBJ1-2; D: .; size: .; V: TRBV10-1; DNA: TGCGCCAGCAGTGCACGGGGGAGCTATGGCTACACCTTC; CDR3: CASSARGSYGYTF
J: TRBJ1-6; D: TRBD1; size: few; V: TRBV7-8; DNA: TGTGCCAGCAGCTCGAGACAGGGGAATAATTCACCCCTCCACTTT; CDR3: CASSSRQGNNSPLHF
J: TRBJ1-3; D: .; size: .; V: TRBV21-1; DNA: TGTGCCAGCAGCAAAGGGGAGGGGATCACAGTTAGACCCTCTGGAAACACCATATATTTT; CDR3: CASSKGEGITVRPSGNTIYF
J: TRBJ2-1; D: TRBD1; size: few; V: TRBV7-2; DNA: TGTGCCAGCAGCTTAGTCGGGCAGGGGGCTTGGAATGAGCAGTTCTTC; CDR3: CASSLVGQGAWNEQFF
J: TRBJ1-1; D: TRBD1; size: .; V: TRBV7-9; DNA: TGTGCCAGCAGCCCTGGGACAGGGGCGAGGAACACTGAAGCTTTCTTT; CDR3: CASSPGTGARNTEAFF
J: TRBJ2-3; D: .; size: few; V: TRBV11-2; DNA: TGTGCCAGCAGCTTACGGGGGTATGTTGCAGATACGCAGTATTTT; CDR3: CASSLRGYVADTQYF
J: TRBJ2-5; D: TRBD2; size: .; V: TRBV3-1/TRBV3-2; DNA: TGTGCCAGCAGCCTCCCAGGCGGGGGGGCCCGGGAGACCCAGTACTTC; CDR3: CASSLPGGGARETQYF
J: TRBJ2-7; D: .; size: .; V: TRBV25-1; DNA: TGTGCCAGCAGCGACGGGGTCTTTTTAATCAAGCAGTACTTC; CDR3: CASSDGVFLIKQYF
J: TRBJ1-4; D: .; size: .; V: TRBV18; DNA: TGTGCCAGCTCGGGCGGACAGAGTAATGAAAAACTGTTTTTT; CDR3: CASSGGQSNEKLFF
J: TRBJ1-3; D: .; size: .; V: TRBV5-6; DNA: TGTGCCAGCAGCCCAAAAGTGGCCTCCTCCACTGGAAACACCATATATTTT; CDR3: CASSPKVASSTGNTIYF
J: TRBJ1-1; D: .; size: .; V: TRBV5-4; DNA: TGTGCCAGCAGCTTACCGGGACTTCAGTTTGGAACTGAAGCTTTCTTT; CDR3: CASSLPGLQFGTEAFF
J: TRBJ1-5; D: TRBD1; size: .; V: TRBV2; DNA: TGTGCCAGCAACCTTGATGCAGGGGGGAATCAGCCCCAGCATTTT; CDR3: CASNLDAGGNQPQHF
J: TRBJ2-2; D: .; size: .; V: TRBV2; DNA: TGTGCCAGCAACCCCGGGAGTGCCGGGGAGCTGTTTTTT; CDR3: CASNPGSAGELFF
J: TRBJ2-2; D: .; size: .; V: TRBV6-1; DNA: TGTGCCAGCAGTGAAGCCCGGGGGCGGACCGGGGAGCTGTTTTTT; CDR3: CASSEARGRTGELFF
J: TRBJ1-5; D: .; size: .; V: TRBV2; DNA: TGTGCCAGCAGTGAATGGGGGCAGCCCCAGCATTTT; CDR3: CASSEWGQPQHF
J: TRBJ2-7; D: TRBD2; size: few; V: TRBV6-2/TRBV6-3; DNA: TGTGCCAGCAGTTACAAGGGACTAGGAACCTACGAGCAGTACTTC; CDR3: CASSYKGLGTYEQYF
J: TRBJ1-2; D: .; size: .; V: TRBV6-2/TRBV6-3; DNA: TGTGCCAGCAGTTACTCGGGCACCCCTAACTATGGCTACACCTTC; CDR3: CASSYSGTPNYGYTF
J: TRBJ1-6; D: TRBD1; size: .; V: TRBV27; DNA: TGTGCCAGCTCTGATATCGGGACAGGGCTTTCACCCCTCCACTTT; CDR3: CASSDIGTGLSPLHF
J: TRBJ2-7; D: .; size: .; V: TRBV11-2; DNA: TGTGCCAGCAGCTTAGTGACACTCGGCTCCTACGAGCAGTACTTC; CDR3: CASSLVTLGSYEQYF
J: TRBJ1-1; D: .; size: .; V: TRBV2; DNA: TGTGCCAGTTCAGCAGGGACTGAAGCTTTCTTT; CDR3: CASSAGTEAFF
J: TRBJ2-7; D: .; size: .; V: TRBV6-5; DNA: TGTGCCAGCAGTTACTCCGGGCGATACGAGCAGTACTTC; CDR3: CASSYSGRYEQYF
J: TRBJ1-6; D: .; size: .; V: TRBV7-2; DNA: TGTGCCAGCAGCTTACGCCCAGGGTCGGACTCCTATAATTCACCCCTCCACTTT; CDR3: CASSLRPGSDSYNSPLHF
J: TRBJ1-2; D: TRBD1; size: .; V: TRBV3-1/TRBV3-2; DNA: TGTGCCAGCAGCCCAGGGACAGAGAACTATGGCTACACCTTC; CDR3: CASSPGTENYGYTF
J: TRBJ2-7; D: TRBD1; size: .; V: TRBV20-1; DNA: TGCAGTGGGGGACAGTTCTACGAGCAGTACTTC; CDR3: CSGGQFYEQYF
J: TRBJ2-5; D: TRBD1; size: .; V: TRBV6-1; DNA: TGTGCCAGCAATGAGAATCCCGACTCCAGGGGGGAGACCCAGTACTTC; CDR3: CASNENPDSRGETQYF
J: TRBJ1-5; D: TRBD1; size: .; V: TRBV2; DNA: TGTGCCAGCAGTGGGGACAGGAATAGCAATCAGCCCCAGCATTTT; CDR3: CASSGDRNSNQPQHF
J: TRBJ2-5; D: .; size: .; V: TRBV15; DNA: TGTGCCACCAGCAGAGATCGAAAGACCCAGTACTTC; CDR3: CATSRDRKTQYF
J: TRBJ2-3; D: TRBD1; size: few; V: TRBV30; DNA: TGTGCCTGGAGTGTAATCGAGGGGGCAAGGCAGACAGATACGCAGTATTTT; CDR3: CAWSVIEGARQTDTQYF
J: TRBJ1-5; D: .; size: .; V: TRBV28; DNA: TGTGCCAGCAGCCCCAGGAATCATCAGCCCCAGCATTTT; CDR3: CASSPRNHQPQHF